The 11 T cell receptor beta chains reported below all come from one sample, sequenced in a study of stem cell transplantation in POMP-related autoinflammatory disease. The repertoire was sequenced with immunoSEQ multiplex PCR; TCRdb's copy has only in-frame clones and lacks some. The data show about 68,000 clones, roughly 93% seen once. The source material was CD4+ T cells from PBMCs, sampled after stem cell transplantation. The receptors originated from a human patient with POMP-related autoinflammation and immune dysregulation (PRAID). Some T cells here may be from the graft donor.

V and J are TRBV2 and TRBJ2-7, with TRBD2 as a possible D gene (6 bases). The V gene's germline CDR1 is SNHLY and CDR2 FYNNEI. There are 16 residues in the CDR3. V lost 4 bases and J lost 4, with 20 bases in between. The CDR3 loop reads CASSGGRTGAGYEQYF. In nucleotides, the CDR3 is TGTGCCAGCAGTGGGGGACGTACGGGAGCGGGTTACGAGCAGTACTTC.

In its sample, this clone was seen once. J is TRBJ2-3 and V is TRBV5-1, with D possibly being TRBD1 or TRBD2 (6 bases each). Between the trimmed V and J ends, which lost 0 bases and 2 bases, there was a span of 10 bases. In germline, CDR1 is SGHRS, CDR2 YFSETQ. CDR3 length: 15 residues. CDR3 sequence (DNA): TGCGCCAGCAGCTTGGTGGGGGGCCTCACAGATACGCAGTATTTT. This sequence encodes CASSLVGGLTDTQYF.

The V call is TRBV28, the J call TRBJ2-2; D is perhaps TRBD1 (6 bases). The CDR3 loop spans 14 amino acids. Trimming cost V 6 bases and J 1 base, with 9 bases left between them. CDR1 and CDR2 from the germline V gene are MDHEN and SYDVKM. As DNA, the CDR3 is TGTGCCAGCAGATCGGGACAGAACACCGGGGAGCTGTTTTTT. Its translation is CASRSGQNTGELFF.

This chain uses TRBV5-1 with TRBJ1-2; TRBD1 matches at 11 bases. This CDR3 has 14 amino acids. J was trimmed by 8 bases and V by 0 bases; bases with no gene match: 3. Germline V CDR1 and CDR2: SGHRS, YFSETQ. The chain's CDR3 is CASSLGTGGEGYTF. The CDR3, as DNA: TGCGCCAGCAGCTTGGGGACAGGGGGCGAAGGCTACACCTTC.

This chain links TRBV21-1 with TRBJ2-7; the tabulated D call, TRBD2, remains unverified against the DNA. TRBV21-1 is deemed a pseudogene. The CDR3 is 16 amino acids. CDR3 region: CASSKVARRENYEQYF. The CDR3 region has the DNA TGTGCCAGCAGCAAAGTAGCACGGCGGGAGAACTACGAGCAGTACTTC.

The chain has TRBV27 and TRBJ1-1; D is ambiguous. CDR1 is MNHEY, CDR2 SMNVEV, per germline (reference sequence). V shed 0 bases and J shed 5 bases, with 4 bases lying between them. The CDR3 loop spans 12 amino acids. The CDR3 sequence: CASSLSLTEAFF. The CDR3 coding sequence is TGTGCCAGCAGTTTATCGCTAACTGAAGCTTTCTTT.

The genes are TRBV27 and TRBJ1-5; D unresolved. Germline V gene sequence: CDR1 MNHEY, CDR2 SMNVEV (reference sequence). This CDR3 is 12 amino acids long. V lost 6 bases and J 7 bases, leaving 10 bases between the germline ends. The CDR3 here is CASSRVGQPQHF. Here the CDR3 DNA reads TGTGCCAGCAGCCGCGTAGGACAGCCCCAGCATTTT.

This chain joins TRBV5-1 and TRBJ2-6; D might be TRBD2 (5 bases). Germline CDR1 SGHRS, CDR2 YFSETQ. The V gene lost 2 bases and the J gene lost 0 bases, with 6 bases spanning the gap. This CDR3 is 15 amino acids long. The CDR3 sequence: CASSFEGSGANVLTF. The CDR3 nucleotides are TGCGCCAGCAGCTTTGAGGGCTCTGGGGCCAACGTCCTGACTTTC. Full variable domain (remainder filled in from reference TRBV5-1 and TRBJ2-6): KAGVTQTPRYLIKTRGQQVTLSCSPISGHRSVSWYQQTPGQGLQFLFEYFSETQRNKGNFPGRFSGRQFSNSRSEMNVSTLELGDSALYLCASSFEGSGANVLTFGAGSRLTVL.

This clone is a singleton in its sample. J is TRBJ2-5 and V is TRBV2; 8 positions match TRBD1. J was trimmed by 5 bases and V by 0 bases; bases with no gene match: 8. CDR1 and CDR2 (germline): SNHLY, FYNNEI. The CDR3 spans 16 residues. The CDR3 region is CASSEAPRTGLETQYF. The CDR3 nucleotides read TGTGCCAGCAGTGAAGCCCCACGGACAGGGTTGGAGACCCAGTACTTC. Full variable domain (missing parts from reference TRBV2 and TRBJ2-5): EPEVTQTPSHQVTQMGQEVILRCVPISNHLYFYWYRQILGQKVEFLVSFYNNEISEKSEIFDDQFSVERPDGSNFTLKIRSTKLEDSAMYFCASSEAPRTGLETQYFGPGTRLLVL.

A few counts support this clone. The rearrangement links TRBV2 to TRBJ2-2; no definite D call. CDR3 length: 16 residues. Per the germline V gene, CDR1 is SNHLY and CDR2 is FYNNEI. The V and J ends lost 1 base and 0 bases respectively, with 9 bases between them. CDR3 amino acids: CASSEGAAANTGELFF. CDR3 DNA: TGTGCCAGCAGTGAAGGGGCTGCCGCGAACACCGGGGAGCTGTTTTTT.

The chain has TRBV6-5 and TRBJ1-6; 7 bases are a match to TRBD1. Germline values: CDR1 MNHEY, CDR2 SVGAGI. This CDR3 spans 14 amino acids. V lost 5 bases to trimming and J lost 5 bases; unmatched junction nucleotides: 3. The chain's CDR3 is CASSQQGNNSPLHF. Written as DNA, the CDR3 is TGTGCCAGCAGTCAACAGGGGAATAATTCACCCCTCCACTTT.